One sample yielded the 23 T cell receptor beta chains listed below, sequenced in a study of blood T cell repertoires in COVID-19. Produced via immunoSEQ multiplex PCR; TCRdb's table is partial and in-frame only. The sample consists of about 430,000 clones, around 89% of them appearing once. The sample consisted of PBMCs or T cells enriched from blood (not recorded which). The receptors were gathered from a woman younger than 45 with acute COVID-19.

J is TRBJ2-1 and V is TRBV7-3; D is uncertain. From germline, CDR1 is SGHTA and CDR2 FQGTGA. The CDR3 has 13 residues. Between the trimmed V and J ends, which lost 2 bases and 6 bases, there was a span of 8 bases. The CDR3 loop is CASSLDLSNEQFF. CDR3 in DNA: TGTGCCAGCAGCTTAGATCTGAGCAATGAGCAGTTCTTC.

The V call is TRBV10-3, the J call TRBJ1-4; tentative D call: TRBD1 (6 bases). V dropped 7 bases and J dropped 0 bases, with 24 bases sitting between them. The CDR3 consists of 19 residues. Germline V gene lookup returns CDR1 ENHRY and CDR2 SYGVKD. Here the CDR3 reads CAITTHLSTGGTTNEKLFF. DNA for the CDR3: TGTGCCATCACCACCCACCTATCGACAGGTGGTACAACTAATGAAAAACTGTTTTTT.

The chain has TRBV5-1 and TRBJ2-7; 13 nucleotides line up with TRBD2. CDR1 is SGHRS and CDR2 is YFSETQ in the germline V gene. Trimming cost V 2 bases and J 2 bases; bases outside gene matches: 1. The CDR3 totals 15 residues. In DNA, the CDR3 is TGCGCCAGCAGCTTTGGACTAGCGGGGGCCTACGAGCAGTACTTC. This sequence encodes CASSFGLAGAYEQYF.

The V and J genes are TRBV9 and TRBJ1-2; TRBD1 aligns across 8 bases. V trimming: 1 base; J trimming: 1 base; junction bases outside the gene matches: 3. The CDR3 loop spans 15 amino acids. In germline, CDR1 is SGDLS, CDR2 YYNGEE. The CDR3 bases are TGTGCCAGCAGCGTACGGGACAGGATTAACTATGGCTACACCTTC. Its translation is CASSVRDRINYGYTF. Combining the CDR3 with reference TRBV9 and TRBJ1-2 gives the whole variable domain DSGVTQTPKHLITATGQRVTLRCSPRSGDLSVYWYQQSLDQGLQFLIQYYNGEERAKGNILERFSAQQFPDLHSELNLSSLELGDSALYFCASSVRDRINYGYTFGSGTRLTVV.

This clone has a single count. The CDR3 nucleotides are TGTGCCACCCGCGCCTCCCAGGGATACGAGCAGTACTTC. The encoded protein is CATRASQGYEQYF. This chain connects TRBV24-1 to TRBJ2-7, with a possible D match to TRBD1 (5 bases). The V gene lost 9 bases and the J gene lost 4 bases, with 15 bases spanning the gap. CDR1 and CDR2 from the germline V gene are KGHDR and SFDVKD. This CDR3 is 13 amino acids long.

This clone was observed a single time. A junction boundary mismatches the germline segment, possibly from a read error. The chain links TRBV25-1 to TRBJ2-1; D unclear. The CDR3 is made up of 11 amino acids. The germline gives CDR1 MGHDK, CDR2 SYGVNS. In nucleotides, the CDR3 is TGTGCAAGCAAGGAGTCGGCAGTCCAGTTCTTC. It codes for CASKESAVQFF.

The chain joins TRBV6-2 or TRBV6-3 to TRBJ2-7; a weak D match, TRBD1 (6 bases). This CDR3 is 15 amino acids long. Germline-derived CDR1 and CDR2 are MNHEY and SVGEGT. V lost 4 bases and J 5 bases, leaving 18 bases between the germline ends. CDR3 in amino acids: CASSLLTNRVNEQYF. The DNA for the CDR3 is TGTGCCAGCAGTTTGCTAACCAACAGGGTCAACGAGCAGTACTTC.

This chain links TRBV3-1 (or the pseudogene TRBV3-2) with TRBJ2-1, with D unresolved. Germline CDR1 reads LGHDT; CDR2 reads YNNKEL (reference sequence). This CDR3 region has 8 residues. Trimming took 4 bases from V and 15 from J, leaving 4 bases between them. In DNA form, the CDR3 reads TGTGCCAGCAGCCGTCTGTTCTTC. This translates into CASSRLFF.

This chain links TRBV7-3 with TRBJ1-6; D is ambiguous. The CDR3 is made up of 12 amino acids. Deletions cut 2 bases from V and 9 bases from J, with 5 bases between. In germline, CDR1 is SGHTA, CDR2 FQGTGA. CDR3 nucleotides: TGTGCCAGCAGCTTACCGGGTTCACCCCTCCACTTT. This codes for CASSLPGSPLHF.

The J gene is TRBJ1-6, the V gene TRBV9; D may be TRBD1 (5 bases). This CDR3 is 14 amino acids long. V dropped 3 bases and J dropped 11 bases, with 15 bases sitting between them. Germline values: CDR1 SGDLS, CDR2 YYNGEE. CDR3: CASSADRPDTPLHF. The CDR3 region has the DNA TGTGCCAGCAGCGCCGACAGACCCGACACACCCCTCCACTTT.

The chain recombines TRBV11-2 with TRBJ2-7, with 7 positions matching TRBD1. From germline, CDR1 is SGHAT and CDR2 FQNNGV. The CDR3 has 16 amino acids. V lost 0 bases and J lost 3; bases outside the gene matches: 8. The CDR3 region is CASSLDQRQGIYEQYF. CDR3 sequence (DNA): TGTGCCAGCAGCTTAGATCAGAGACAGGGAATCTACGAGCAGTACTTC.

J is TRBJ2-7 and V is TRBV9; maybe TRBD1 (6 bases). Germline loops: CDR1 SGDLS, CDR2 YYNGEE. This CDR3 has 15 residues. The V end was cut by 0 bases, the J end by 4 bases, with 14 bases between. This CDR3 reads CASSVAGGNLYEQYF. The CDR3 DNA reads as TGTGCCAGCAGCGTAGCTGGGGGCAACCTGTACGAGCAGTACTTC.

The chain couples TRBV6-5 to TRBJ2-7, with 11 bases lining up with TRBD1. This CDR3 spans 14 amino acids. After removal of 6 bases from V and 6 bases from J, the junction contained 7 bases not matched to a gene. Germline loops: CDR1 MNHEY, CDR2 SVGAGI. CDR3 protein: CASRTGTGGLEQYF. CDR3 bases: TGTGCCAGCAGAACCGGGACAGGGGGACTCGAGCAGTACTTC.

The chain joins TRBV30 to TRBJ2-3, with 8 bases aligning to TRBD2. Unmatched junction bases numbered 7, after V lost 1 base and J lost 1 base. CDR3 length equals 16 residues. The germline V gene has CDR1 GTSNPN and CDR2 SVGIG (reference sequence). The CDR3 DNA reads TGTGCCTGGAGTGATGACGCGGGGGGCCGCACAGATACGCAGTATTTT. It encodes CAWSDDAGGRTDTQYF.

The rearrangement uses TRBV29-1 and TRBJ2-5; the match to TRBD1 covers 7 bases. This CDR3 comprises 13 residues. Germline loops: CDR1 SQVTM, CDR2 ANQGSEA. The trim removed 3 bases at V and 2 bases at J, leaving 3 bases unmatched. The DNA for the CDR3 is TGCAGCGTTGACGGGGACAGACAAGAGACCCAGTACTTC. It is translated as CSVDGDRQETQYF. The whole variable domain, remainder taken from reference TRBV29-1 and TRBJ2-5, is SAVISQKPSRDICQRGTSLTIQCQVDSQVTMMFWYRQQPGQSLTLIATANQGSEATYESGFVIDKFPISRPNLTFSTLTVSNMSPEDSSIYLCSVDGDRQETQYFGPGTRLLVL.

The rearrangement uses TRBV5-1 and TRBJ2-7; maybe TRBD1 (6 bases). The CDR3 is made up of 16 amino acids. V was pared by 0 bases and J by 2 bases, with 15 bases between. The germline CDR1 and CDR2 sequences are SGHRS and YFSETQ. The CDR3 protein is CASSLGRQVGTYEQYF. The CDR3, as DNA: TGCGCCAGCAGCTTGGGTAGACAGGTGGGGACCTACGAGCAGTACTTC.

Written as DNA, the CDR3 is TGTGCCAGCAGCTTGACAGGCGCTACGGGCGCTTTCTTT. Amino acids: CASSLTGATGAFF. The V call is TRBV5-4, the J call TRBJ1-1, with D tentatively TRBD1 (5 bases). V lost 1 base and J 11 bases, leaving 15 bases between the germline ends. CDR1 is SGHNT and CDR2 is YYREEE in the germline V gene (reference sequence). CDR3 length: 13 amino acids.

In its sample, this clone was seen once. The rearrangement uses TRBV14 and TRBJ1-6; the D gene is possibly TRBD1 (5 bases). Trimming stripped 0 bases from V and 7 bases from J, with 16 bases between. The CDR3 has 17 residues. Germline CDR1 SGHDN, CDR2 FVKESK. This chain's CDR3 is CASSQDEGGALNSPLHF. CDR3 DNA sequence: TGTGCCAGCAGCCAAGATGAAGGAGGGGCTTTGAATTCACCCCTCCACTTT.

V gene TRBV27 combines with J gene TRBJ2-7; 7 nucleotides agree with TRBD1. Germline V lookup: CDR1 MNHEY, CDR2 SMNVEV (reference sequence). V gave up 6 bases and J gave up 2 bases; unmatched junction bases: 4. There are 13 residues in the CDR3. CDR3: CASRRTGTYEQYF. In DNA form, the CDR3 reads TGTGCCAGCAGAAGGACAGGTACCTACGAGCAGTACTTC.

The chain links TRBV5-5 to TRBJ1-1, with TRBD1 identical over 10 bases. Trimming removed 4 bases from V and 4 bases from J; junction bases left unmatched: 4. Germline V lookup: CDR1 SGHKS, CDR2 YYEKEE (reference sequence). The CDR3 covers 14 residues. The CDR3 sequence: CASSKGQGVTEAFF. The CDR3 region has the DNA TGTGCCAGCAGCAAAGGACAGGGGGTCACTGAAGCTTTCTTT.

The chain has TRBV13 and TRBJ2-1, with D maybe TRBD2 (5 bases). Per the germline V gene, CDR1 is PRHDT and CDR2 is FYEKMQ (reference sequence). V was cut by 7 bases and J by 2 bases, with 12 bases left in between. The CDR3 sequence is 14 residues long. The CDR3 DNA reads TGTGCCAGCATCCTAACGGGGACCTACAATGAGCAGTTCTTC. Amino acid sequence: CASILTGTYNEQFF.

CDR3 amino acids: CASSPQGGYYEQYF. The CDR3 region has the DNA TGTGCCAGCAGTCCACAGGGTGGGTACTACGAGCAGTACTTC. V and J are TRBV6-5 and TRBJ2-7, with a weak D call TRBD1 (6 bases). V shed 5 bases and J shed 3 bases, with 14 bases lying between them. Germline CDR1 reads MNHEY; CDR2 reads SVGAGI. This CDR3 has 14 residues.

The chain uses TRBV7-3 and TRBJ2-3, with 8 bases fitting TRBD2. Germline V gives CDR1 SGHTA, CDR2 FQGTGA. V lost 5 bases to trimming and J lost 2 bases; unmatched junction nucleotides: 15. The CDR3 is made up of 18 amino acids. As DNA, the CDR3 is TGTGCCAGCAGCCGCCCCTCGGGACTAGTCCTCCACACAGATACGCAGTATTTT. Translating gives CASSRPSGLVLHTDTQYF.